A single sample is the source of the 10 T cell receptor beta chains below, sequenced in a study of shared clonotypes between healthy human individuals. Clones were read by immunoSEQ multiplex PCR, and TCRdb kept only the in-frame ones, dropping some. This sample has around 1.5 million clones, with 98% found just once. Specimen: naive CD4+ T cells sorted from blood. Sample subset: CD45RA+ positively selected. These receptors originate from a man aged 25-40 years in good health.

For the CDR3, the DNA is TGTGCCAGCAGCTTCGGTTCCGGGGTTGGGAACAATGAGCAGTTCTTC. Its protein product is CASSFGSGVGNNEQFF. The rearrangement links TRBV7-8 to TRBJ2-1; tentative D call: TRBD2 (5 bases). The CDR3 contains 16 residues. Germline CDR1 and CDR2: SGHVS and FQNEAQ. Trimming removed 3 bases from V and 5 bases from J, with 17 bases in between.

The chain couples TRBV30 to TRBJ2-7; 8 bases are a match to TRBD2. Unmatched junction bases numbered 14, after V lost 1 base and J lost 6 bases. In germline, CDR1 is GTSNPN, CDR2 SVGIG (reference sequence). The CDR3 has 16 amino acids. The CDR3 DNA reads as TGTGCCTGGAGTGCCACTAGCGGCCGGAGGGGGGGCGAGCAGTACTTC. Translated, it gives CAWSATSGRRGGEQYF.

The J gene is TRBJ2-7, the V gene TRBV5-1; 9 bases are a match to TRBD1. CDR3 size: 14 residues. Germline lookup yields CDR1 SGHRS and CDR2 YFSETQ. After removal of 4 bases from V and 4 bases from J, the junction contained 6 bases not matched to a gene. The CDR3 nucleotides read TGCGCCAGCAGCGAGGGACAGGGAGTATACGAGCAGTACTTC. It is translated as CASSEGQGVYEQYF.

J is TRBJ2-1 and V is TRBV7-6; 7 bases align to TRBD2. The CDR3 has 16 amino acids. The germline V gene encodes CDR1 SGHVS and CDR2 FNYEAQ. The ends lost 3 bases at V and 0 bases at J; junction bases unmatched: 5. The CDR3 region has the DNA TGTGCCAGCAGCTTGTCCCTAGCGGCCTCCTACAATGAGCAGTTCTTC. Translated: CASSLSLAASYNEQFF.

As to this clone: The same CDR3 is also encoded by other DNA sequences in this sample. The chain joins TRBV4-3 to TRBJ2-7; D uncertain. Germline CDR1 LGHNA, CDR2 YSLEER. This CDR3 has 14 amino acids. V was clipped by 0 bases and J by 2 bases, with 8 bases between them. CDR3 residues: CASSQDSTTYEQYF. CDR3 nucleotide sequence: TGCGCCAGCAGCCAAGATAGCACTACCTACGAGCAGTACTTC.

This chain joins TRBV7-9 and TRBJ1-4; D is perhaps TRBD1 (5 bases). The CDR3 consists of 15 residues. V was clipped by 5 bases and J by 5 bases, with 15 bases between them. Germline-derived CDR1 and CDR2 are SEHNR and FQNEAQ (reference sequence). The CDR3 reads CASSRGAVENEKLFF. CDR3 DNA sequence: TGTGCCAGCAGCCGTGGGGCAGTGGAGAATGAAAAACTGTTTTTT. Looking up the rest from reference TRBV7-9 and TRBJ1-4 gives the full variable domain: DTGVSQNPRHKITKRGQNVTFRCDPISEHNRLYWYRQTLGQGPEFLTYFQNEAQLEKSRLLSDRFSAERPKGSFSTLEIQRTEQGDSAMYLCASSRGAVENEKLFFGSGTQLSVL.

This clone was seen only once. This sequence joins TRBV11-2 and TRBJ2-7; D ambiguous. The V and J ends lost 4 bases and 2 bases respectively, with 15 bases between them. The CDR3 sequence is 15 residues long. Looked up from germline, CDR1 is SGHAT and CDR2 is FQNNGV. This CDR3 is CASSSTRWRTYEQYF. As DNA, the CDR3 is TGTGCCAGCAGCTCTACCCGGTGGCGGACCTACGAGCAGTACTTC.

The chain couples TRBV14 to TRBJ2-7, with 7 bases identical to TRBD1. Germline CDR1 is SGHDN and CDR2 is FVKESK. Trimming cost V 2 bases and J 3 bases; bases outside gene matches: 10. This CDR3 region has 16 residues. The CDR3, as DNA: TGTGCCAGCAGCCAAACTACGGGACAGAGATACTACGAGCAGTACTTC. This gives the protein CASSQTTGQRYYEQYF.

The chain has TRBV2 and TRBJ2-4; D might be TRBD1 (6 bases). V dropped 1 base and J dropped 1 base, with 11 bases sitting between them. The germline CDR1 and CDR2 sequences are SNHLY and FYNNEI. This CDR3 has 16 amino acids. The CDR3 sequence is CASSEGGRRAKNIQYF. The CDR3 nucleotides read TGTGCCAGCAGTGAAGGGGGGCGACGGGCCAAAAACATTCAGTACTTC.

The chain joins TRBV2 to TRBJ2-1; 8 bases match TRBD1. The germline V gene encodes CDR1 SNHLY and CDR2 FYNNEI. The ends lost 7 bases at V and 3 bases at J; junction bases unmatched: 5. CDR3 length: 14 residues. The CDR3: CASILGQGYNEQFF. CDR3 bases: TGTGCCAGCATTCTCGGACAGGGCTACAATGAGCAGTTCTTC.